These T cell receptor beta chains were read from a single sample in a study of CD8+ T cells in alopecia areata. Clones were sequenced by immunoSEQ multiplex PCR, and TCRdb holds only the in-frame ones, with some missing. The data contain about 120,000 clones, 53% of them seen just once; the ten biggest clones take up 0.46%. This specimen was CD4+ T cells sorted from blood, taken at week 4, from a patient treated with tofacitinib. Source of these receptors: a human donor with alopecia areata. The conserved cysteine and the conserved F or W are not part of the CDR3 here. Fields, in order: clone size, V gene, J gene, CDR3 protein. Not all rows give a size; the values are once, few, many and, for expanded clones, a class.

abundance: -
v_gene: TRBV2
j_gene: TRBJ2-1
CDR3aa: ARTEPLSYNEQF

abundance: -
v_gene: TRBV5-8
j_gene: TRBJ2-3
CDR3aa: ASSGGTGVTDTQY

abundance: -
v_gene: TRBV30
j_gene: TRBJ1-2
CDR3aa: AWSVGGYGYT

abundance: few
v_gene: TRBV21-1
j_gene: TRBJ1-2
CDR3aa: ASSKGAQPRYGYT

abundance: -
v_gene: TRBV29-1
j_gene: TRBJ1-2
CDR3aa: SVDSQGRYGYT

abundance: -
v_gene: TRBV29-1
j_gene: TRBJ2-5
CDR3aa: SAEGGSGRAGETQY

abundance: -
v_gene: TRBV18
j_gene: TRBJ1-1
CDR3aa: ASSRQGEGTEAF

abundance: once
v_gene: TRBV19
j_gene: TRBJ2-7
CDR3aa: ASSTGDLYEQY

abundance: -
v_gene: TRBV30
j_gene: TRBJ2-3
CDR3aa: AWSVLGGGTDTQY

abundance: -
v_gene: TRBV5-1
j_gene: TRBJ2-5
CDR3aa: ASSLQETQY

abundance: -
v_gene: TRBV29-1
j_gene: TRBJ1-1
CDR3aa: SVQGLYTEAF

abundance: few
v_gene: TRBV29-1
j_gene: TRBJ2-2
CDR3aa: SVMGQTNTGELF

abundance: -
v_gene: TRBV2
j_gene: TRBJ1-2
CDR3aa: ASSDDRAYYGYT

abundance: once
v_gene: TRBV7-2
j_gene: TRBJ2-5
CDR3aa: ASSELAGRGTQY

abundance: -
v_gene: TRBV30
j_gene: TRBJ2-3
CDR3aa: AWSVLGQGGTDTQY

abundance: -
v_gene: TRBV5-1
j_gene: TRBJ2-6
CDR3aa: ASSLGSPQSGANVLT

abundance: -
v_gene: TRBV15
j_gene: TRBJ1-5
CDR3aa: ATSRGRKKGLGNQPQH

abundance: -
v_gene: TRBV29-1
j_gene: TRBJ1-1
CDR3aa: SVSGPAGMNTEAF

abundance: -
v_gene: TRBV30
j_gene: TRBJ1-2
CDR3aa: AWSVIGRRYGYT

abundance: many
v_gene: TRBV19
j_gene: TRBJ2-2
CDR3aa: ASSHRAGELF

abundance: -
v_gene: TRBV11-1
j_gene: TRBJ2-6
CDR3aa: ASSLPPSAGAGANVLT

abundance: once
v_gene: TRBV29-1
j_gene: TRBJ2-3
CDR3aa: SVEASGSTDTQY

abundance: few
v_gene: TRBV29-1
j_gene: TRBJ1-1
CDR3aa: SVGGGFARNTEAF

abundance: -
v_gene: TRBV15
j_gene: TRBJ2-5
CDR3aa: ATSTSRETQY

abundance: -
v_gene: TRBV30
j_gene: TRBJ2-2
CDR3aa: AWSMPSGELF

abundance: -
v_gene: TRBV30
j_gene: TRBJ2-6
CDR3aa: AWRTAGANVLT

abundance: -
v_gene: TRBV6-1
j_gene: TRBJ1-2
CDR3aa: ASSEKVAYGYT

abundance: few
v_gene: TRBV6-1
j_gene: TRBJ1-1
CDR3aa: ASSGDRLNTEAF

abundance: -
v_gene: TRBV9
j_gene: TRBJ2-7
CDR3aa: ASSVGPNTYSYEQY

abundance: once
v_gene: TRBV6-6
j_gene: TRBJ2-3
CDR3aa: ASSRERSTDTQY

abundance: once
v_gene: TRBV15
j_gene: TRBJ2-5
CDR3aa: ATSRDFAGSRLGTQY

abundance: -
v_gene: TRBV5-1
j_gene: TRBJ1-1
CDR3aa: ASGEGMNTEAF

abundance: few
v_gene: TRBV25-1
j_gene: TRBJ2-2
CDR3aa: ASTLAGSTGELF